This section outlines one T cell receptor beta chain sequence together with its context. Its specificity is not known. These data come from a study of response to subunit inactivated influenza vaccine. Study results and caveats: With each seasonal influenza vaccination, the authors suggested, few new T cells are recruited.

Germline V lookup: CDR1 KGHSH, CDR2 LQKENI. Trimming took 5 bases from V and 8 from J, leaving 10 bases between them. The CDR3 has 12 residues. MiXCR was run by TCRdb on the RT-PCR reads, yielding one entry per CDR3 protein. The table lists around 200,000 distinct CDR3 sequences, around 9% of them singletons. The source was non-naive T cells sorted from PBMCs, collected on the day of vaccination. The chain is built from TRBV18 and TRBJ2-1, with D perhaps matching TRBD2 (5 bases). This TCR derives from a man aged 45-60 years who received an inactivated influenza vaccine. This chain's CDR3 is CASSSLGDEQFF. The DNA of the CDR3 is TGTGCCAGCTCAAGTTTGGGAGATGAGCAGTTCTTC.